This is a list of T cell receptor beta chains from one sample in a study of T cell responses to AZD1222 COVID-19 vaccine. Assay: immunoSEQ multiplex PCR; the TCRdb copy retains only in-frame clones and omits some. Of about 120,000 clones listed, 85% to 95% are singletons. Specimen: peripheral blood, collected on day 0 of AZD1222 vaccination. The receptors were gathered from an adult in good health. The CDR3 runs from the conserved cysteine through the conserved F or W.

J: TRBJ2-1
V: TRBV30
CDR3: CAWKEPGTGRNEQFF

J: TRBJ1-1
V: TRBV6-5
CDR3: CASRRENTEAFF

J: TRBJ2-3
V: TRBV24-1
CDR3: CATSDWPGAHTQYF

J: TRBJ1-2
V: TRBV19
CDR3: CASSPSTGWAYGYTF

J: TRBJ1-1
V: TRBV28
CDR3: CASSSVPRDRGAGAFF

J: TRBJ2-1
V: TRBV7-6
CDR3: CASSFTGEDEQFF

J: TRBJ1-5
V: TRBV27
CDR3: CASSLEGDNQPQHF

J: TRBJ1-2
V: TRBV28
CDR3: CASRPGQGAGGYTF

J: TRBJ1-2
V: TRBV16
CDR3: CASSPVRGGYTF

J: TRBJ2-5
V: TRBV4-2
CDR3: CASSQVFLAGGDETQYF

J: TRBJ1-1
V: TRBV28
CDR3: CASIFGTGGNTEAFF

J: TRBJ1-2
V: TRBV6-5
CDR3: CASSSNRDRGPYTF

J: TRBJ2-2
V: TRBV11-3
CDR3: CASSPGTGVLSNTGELFF

J: TRBJ2-2
V: TRBV11-2
CDR3: CASSSSPGTGFNTGELFF

J: TRBJ1-6
V: TRBV19
CDR3: CASSSTGYSPLHF

J: TRBJ2-3
V: TRBV9
CDR3: CASSPRTVRTDTQYF

J: TRBJ1-6
V: TRBV5-4
CDR3: CASTRDGGNSPLHF

J: TRBJ1-5
V: TRBV6-1
CDR3: CASSGAGAYSNQPQHF

J: TRBJ2-5
V: TRBV5-1
CDR3: CASSPGAGETQYF

J: TRBJ2-7
V: TRBV5-4
CDR3: CASSVDRFSHEQYF

J: TRBJ1-6
V: TRBV27
CDR3: CASRPLNNSPLHF

J: TRBJ2-7
V: TRBV5-1
CDR3: CASRRDGYEDEQYF

J: TRBJ1-1
V: TRBV6-5
CDR3: CASSKQENTEAFF

J: TRBJ1-1
V: TRBV18
CDR3: CASSGDVNTEAFF

J: TRBJ2-1
V: TRBV6-5
CDR3: CASRSTSALNEQFF

J: TRBJ2-1
V: TRBV4-1
CDR3: CASSRGTGNRNEQFF

J: TRBJ1-5
V: TRBV27
CDR3: CASSPWGSNQPQHF

J: TRBJ2-3
V: TRBV24-1
CDR3: CATFGTDTDTQYF

J: TRBJ1-6
V: TRBV7-9
CDR3: CASVGGVSSYNSPLHF

J: TRBJ1-1
V: TRBV7-8
CDR3: CASSPREVANTEAFF

J: TRBJ2-7
V: TRBV30
CDR3: CAWSPGTSYEQYF

J: TRBJ2-2
V: TRBV7-9
CDR3: CASRSGTGELFF

J: TRBJ1-1
V: TRBV10-3
CDR3: CAISVGGSNTEAFF

J: TRBJ1-4
V: TRBV11-2
CDR3: CASRRTGGNEKLFF

J: TRBJ1-1
V: TRBV6-1
CDR3: CASSVPGTGGYTEAFF

J: TRBJ2-1
V: TRBV7-9
CDR3: CASRTDFSSYNEQFF

J: TRBJ2-7
V: TRBV6-5
CDR3: CASSQVGEQYF

J: TRBJ2-7
V: TRBV7-8
CDR3: CASSLVGPNRGSGYEQYF